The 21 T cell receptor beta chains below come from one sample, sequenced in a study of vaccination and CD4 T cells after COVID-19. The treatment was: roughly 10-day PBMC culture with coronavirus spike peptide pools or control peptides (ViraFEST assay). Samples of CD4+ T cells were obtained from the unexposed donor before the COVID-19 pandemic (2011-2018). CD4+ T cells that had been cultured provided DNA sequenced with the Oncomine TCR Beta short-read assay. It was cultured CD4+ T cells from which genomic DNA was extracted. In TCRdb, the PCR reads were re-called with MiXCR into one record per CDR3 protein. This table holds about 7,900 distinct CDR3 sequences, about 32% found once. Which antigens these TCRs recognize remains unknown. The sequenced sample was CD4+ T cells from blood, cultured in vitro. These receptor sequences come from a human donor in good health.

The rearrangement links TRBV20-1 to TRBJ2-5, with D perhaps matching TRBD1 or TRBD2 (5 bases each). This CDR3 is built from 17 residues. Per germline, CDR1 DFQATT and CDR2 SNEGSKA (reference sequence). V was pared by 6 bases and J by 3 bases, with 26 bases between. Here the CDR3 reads CSAESVYGAKREETQYF. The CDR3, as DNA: TGCAGTGCCGAGTCCGTATACGGGGCAAAAAGGGAAGAGACCCAGTACTTC.

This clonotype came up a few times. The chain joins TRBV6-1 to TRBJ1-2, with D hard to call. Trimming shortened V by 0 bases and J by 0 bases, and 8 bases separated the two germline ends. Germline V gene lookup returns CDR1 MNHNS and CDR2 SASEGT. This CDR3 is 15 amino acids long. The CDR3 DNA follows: TGTGCCAGCAGTGAAGCGCGGTCCGCTAACTATGGCTACACCTTC. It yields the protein CASSEARSANYGYTF.

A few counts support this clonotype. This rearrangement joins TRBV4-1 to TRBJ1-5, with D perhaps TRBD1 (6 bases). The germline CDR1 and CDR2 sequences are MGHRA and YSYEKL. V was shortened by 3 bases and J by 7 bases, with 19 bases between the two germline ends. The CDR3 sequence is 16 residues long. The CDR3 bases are TGCGCCAGCAGCCATCTCACAGGGAAGGGAACACAGCCCCAGCATTTT. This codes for CASSHLTGKGTQPQHF.

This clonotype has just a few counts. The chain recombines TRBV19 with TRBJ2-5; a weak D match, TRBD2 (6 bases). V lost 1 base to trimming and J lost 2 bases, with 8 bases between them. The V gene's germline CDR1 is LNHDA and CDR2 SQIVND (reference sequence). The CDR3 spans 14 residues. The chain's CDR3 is CASSIGLAQETQYF. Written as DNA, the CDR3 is TGTGCCAGTAGTATAGGTCTAGCGCAAGAGACCCAGTACTTC. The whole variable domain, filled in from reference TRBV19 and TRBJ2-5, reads DGGITQSPKYLFRKEGQNVTLSCEQNLNHDAMYWYRQDPGQGLRLIYYSQIVNDFQKGDIAEGYSVSREKKESFPLTVTSAQKNPTAFYLCASSIGLAQETQYFGPGTRLLVL.

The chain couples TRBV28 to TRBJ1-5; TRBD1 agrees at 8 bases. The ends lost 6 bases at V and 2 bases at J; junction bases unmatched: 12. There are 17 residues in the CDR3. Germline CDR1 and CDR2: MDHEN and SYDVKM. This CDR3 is CASSSQGAIVGNQPQHF. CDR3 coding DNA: TGTGCCAGCAGCTCTCAGGGGGCTATCGTCGGCAATCAGCCCCAGCATTTT. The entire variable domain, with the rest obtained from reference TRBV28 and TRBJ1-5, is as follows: DVKVTQSSRYLVKRTGEKVFLECVQDMDHENMFWYRQDPGLGLRLIYFSYDVKMKEKGDIPEGYSVSREKKERFSLILESASTNQTSMYLCASSSQGAIVGNQPQHFGDGTRLSIL.

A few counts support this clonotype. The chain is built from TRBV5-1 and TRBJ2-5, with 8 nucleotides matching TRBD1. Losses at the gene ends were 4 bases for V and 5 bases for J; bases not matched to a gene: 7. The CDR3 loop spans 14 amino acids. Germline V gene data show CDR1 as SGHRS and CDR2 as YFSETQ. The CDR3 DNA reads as TGCGCCAGCAGCGCCCAGGGGGCGAGGGAGACCCAGTACTTC. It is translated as CASSAQGARETQYF.

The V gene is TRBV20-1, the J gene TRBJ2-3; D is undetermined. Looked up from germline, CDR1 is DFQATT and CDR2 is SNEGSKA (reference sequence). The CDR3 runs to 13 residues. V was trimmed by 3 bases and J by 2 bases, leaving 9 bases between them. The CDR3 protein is CSASRWPTDTQYF. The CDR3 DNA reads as TGCAGTGCTAGCCGATGGCCCACAGATACGCAGTATTTT.

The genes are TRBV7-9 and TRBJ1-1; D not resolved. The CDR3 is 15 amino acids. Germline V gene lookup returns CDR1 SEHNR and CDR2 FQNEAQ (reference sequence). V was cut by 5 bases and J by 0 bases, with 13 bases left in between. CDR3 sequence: CASSPGWRMNTEAFF. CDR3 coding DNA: TGTGCCAGCAGCCCTGGTTGGCGGATGAACACTGAAGCTTTCTTT.

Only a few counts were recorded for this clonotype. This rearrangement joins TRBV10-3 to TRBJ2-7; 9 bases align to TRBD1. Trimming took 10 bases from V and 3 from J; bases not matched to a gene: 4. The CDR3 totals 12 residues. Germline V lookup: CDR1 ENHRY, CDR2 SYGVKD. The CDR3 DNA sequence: TGTGCCACTCAGGGACAGGGCTACGAGCAGTACTTC. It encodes CATQGQGYEQYF.

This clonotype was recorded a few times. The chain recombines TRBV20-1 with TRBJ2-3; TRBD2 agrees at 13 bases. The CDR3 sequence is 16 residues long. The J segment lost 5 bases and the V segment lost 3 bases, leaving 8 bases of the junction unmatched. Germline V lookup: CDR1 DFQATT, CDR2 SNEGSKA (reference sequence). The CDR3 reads CSARVGTSGTLDTQYF. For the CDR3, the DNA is TGCAGTGCTAGGGTCGGGACTAGCGGGACCCTAGATACGCAGTATTTT.

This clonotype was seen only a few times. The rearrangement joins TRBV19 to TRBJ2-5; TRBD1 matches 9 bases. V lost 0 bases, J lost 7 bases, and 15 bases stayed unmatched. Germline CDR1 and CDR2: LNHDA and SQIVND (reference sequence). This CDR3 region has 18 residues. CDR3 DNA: TGTGCCAGTAGTATAGAGAAGGCTACCTGGACAGGGGTGAGGACCCAGTACTTC. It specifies CASSIEKATWTGVRTQYF.

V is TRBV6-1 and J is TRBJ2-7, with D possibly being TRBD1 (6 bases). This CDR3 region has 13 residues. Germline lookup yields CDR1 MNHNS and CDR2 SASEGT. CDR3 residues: CATKQGISYEQYF. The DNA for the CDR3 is TGTGCTACCAAACAGGGCATCTCCTACGAGCAGTACTTC.

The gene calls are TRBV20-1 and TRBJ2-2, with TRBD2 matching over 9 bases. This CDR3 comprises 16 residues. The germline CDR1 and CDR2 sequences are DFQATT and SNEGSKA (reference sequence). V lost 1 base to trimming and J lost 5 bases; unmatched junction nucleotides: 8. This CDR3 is CSARGGETSGTGELFF. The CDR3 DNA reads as TGCAGTGCTAGAGGTGGTGAGACTAGCGGTACCGGGGAGCTGTTTTTT.

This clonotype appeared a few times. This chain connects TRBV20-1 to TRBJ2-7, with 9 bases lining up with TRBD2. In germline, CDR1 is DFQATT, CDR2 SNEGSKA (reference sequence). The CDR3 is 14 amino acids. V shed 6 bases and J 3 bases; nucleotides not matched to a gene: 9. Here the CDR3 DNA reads TGCAGTGCGAGACCCCTGACTAGCGGCTACGAGCAGTACTTC. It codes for CSARPLTSGYEQYF.

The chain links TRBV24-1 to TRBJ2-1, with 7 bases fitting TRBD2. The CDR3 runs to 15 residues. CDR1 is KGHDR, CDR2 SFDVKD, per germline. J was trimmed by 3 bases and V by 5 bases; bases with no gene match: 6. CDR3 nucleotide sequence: TGTGCCACCAGTGGGGGCGGGAGCTTCTACAATGAGCAGTTCTTC. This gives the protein CATSGGGSFYNEQFF.

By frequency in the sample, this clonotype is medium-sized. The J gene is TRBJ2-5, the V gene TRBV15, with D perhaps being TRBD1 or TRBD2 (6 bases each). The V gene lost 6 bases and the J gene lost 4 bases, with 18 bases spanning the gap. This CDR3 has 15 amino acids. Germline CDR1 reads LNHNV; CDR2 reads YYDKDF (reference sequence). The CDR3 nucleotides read TGTGCCACCAGTCATAAACAGGGACTTTCAGAGACCCAGTACTTC. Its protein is CATSHKQGLSETQYF.

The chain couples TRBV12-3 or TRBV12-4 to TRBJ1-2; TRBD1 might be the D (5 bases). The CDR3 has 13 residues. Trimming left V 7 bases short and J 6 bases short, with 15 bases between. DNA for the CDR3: TGTGCCAGCACCCCCCTCGGGGGGGATGGCTACACCTTC. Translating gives CASTPLGGDGYTF.

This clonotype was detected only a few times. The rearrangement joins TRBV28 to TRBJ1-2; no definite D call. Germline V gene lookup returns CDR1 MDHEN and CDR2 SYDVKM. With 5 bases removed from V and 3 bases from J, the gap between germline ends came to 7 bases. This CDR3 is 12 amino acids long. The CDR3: CASSPRDYGYTF. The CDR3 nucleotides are TGTGCCAGCAGTCCTCGGGACTATGGCTACACCTTC.

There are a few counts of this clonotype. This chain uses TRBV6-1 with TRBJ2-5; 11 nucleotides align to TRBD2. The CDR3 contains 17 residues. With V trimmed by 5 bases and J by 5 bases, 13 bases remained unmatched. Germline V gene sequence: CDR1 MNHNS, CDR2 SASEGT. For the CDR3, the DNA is TGTGCCAGCAGTCCCGCTAGCGGGAGGAGGGATGGGGAGACCCAGTACTTC. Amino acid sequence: CASSPASGRRDGETQYF.

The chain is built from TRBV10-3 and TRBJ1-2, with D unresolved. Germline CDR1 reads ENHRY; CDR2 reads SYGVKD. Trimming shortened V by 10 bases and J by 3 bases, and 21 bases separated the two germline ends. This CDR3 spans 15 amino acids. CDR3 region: CATIGSGTVDYGYTF. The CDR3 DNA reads TGTGCCACTATTGGGTCGGGCACGGTGGACTATGGCTACACCTTC.

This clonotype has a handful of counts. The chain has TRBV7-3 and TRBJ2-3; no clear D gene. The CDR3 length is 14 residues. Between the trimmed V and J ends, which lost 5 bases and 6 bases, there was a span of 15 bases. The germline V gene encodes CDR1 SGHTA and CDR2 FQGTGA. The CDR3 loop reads CASSETFARDTQYF. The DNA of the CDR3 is TGTGCCAGCAGCGAAACGTTCGCACGGGATACGCAGTATTTT. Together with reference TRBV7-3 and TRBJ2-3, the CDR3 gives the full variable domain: GAGVSQTPSNKVTEKGKYVELRCDPISGHTALYWYRQSLGQGPEFLIYFQGTGAADDSGLPNDRFFAVRPEGSVSTLKIQRTERGDSAVYLCASSETFARDTQYFGPGTRLTVL.